One sample yielded the 27 T cell receptor beta chains listed below, sequenced in a study of response to subunit inactivated influenza vaccine. MiXCR was run by TCRdb on the RT-PCR reads, yielding one entry per CDR3 protein. The data contain around 530,000 distinct CDR3 sequences, 16% of them singletons. The material was CD4+ T cells sorted from PBMCs, obtained roughly 24 months after vaccination. The source of these receptors is a man aged 45-69 years who received an inactivated influenza vaccine.

The chain joins TRBV18 to TRBJ1-2; D remains unclear. Looked up from germline, CDR1 is KGHSH and CDR2 is LQKENI. The CDR3 sequence is 12 residues long. V gave up 2 bases and J gave up 4 bases, with 5 bases separating them. The chain's CDR3 is CASSPEGYGYTF. CDR3 DNA sequence: TGTGCCAGCTCACCAGAGGGCTATGGCTACACCTTC.

This clonotype was counted between two and nine times. The V call is TRBV6-5, the J call TRBJ1-2; D unresolved. V was trimmed by 2 bases and J by 0 bases, leaving 16 bases between them. The CDR3 is 17 residues long. CDR1 is MNHEY, CDR2 SVGAGI, per germline. The CDR3 nucleotides read TGTGCCAGCAGTTACCCGATCCAGATGGGGTCTAACTATGGCTACACCTTC. Its translation is CASSYPIQMGSNYGYTF.

This clonotype was detected only a few times. The V call is TRBV3-1, the J call TRBJ2-3; the D gene could be TRBD1 or TRBD2 (6 bases each). The V and J ends lost 0 bases and 5 bases respectively, with 18 bases between them. Germline V gives CDR1 LGHDT, CDR2 YNNKEL (reference sequence). The CDR3 has 17 amino acids. CDR3 bases: TGTGCCAGCAGCCAAGATGAGTGGGGGGCGCGAGGAGATACGCAGTATTTT. It encodes CASSQDEWGARGDTQYF.

This clonotype was found a few times. The CDR3 coding sequence is TGTGCCAGCAGTCCCCCCGGCAGGCTAAAGAACACTGAAGCTTTCTTT. It translates to CASSPPGRLKNTEAFF. V gene TRBV12-3 or TRBV12-4 combines with J gene TRBJ1-1; D not resolved. V lost 5 bases, J lost 1 base, and 17 bases lay in between. The CDR3 length is 16 residues.

The chain uses TRBV5-1 and TRBJ1-1; TRBD1 matches 7 bases. This CDR3 contains 14 residues. Germline V CDR1 and CDR2: SGHRS, YFSETQ. Trimming at V came to 4 bases and at J to 0 bases, leaving 3 bases not matched to a gene. The CDR3 protein is CASSGDSVNTEAFF. CDR3 coding DNA: TGCGCCAGCAGCGGGGACAGCGTGAACACTGAAGCTTTCTTT. Full variable domain (outside the CDR3, taken from reference TRBV5-1 and TRBJ1-1): KAGVTQTPRYLIKTRGQQVTLSCSPISGHRSVSWYQQTPGQGLQFLFEYFSETQRNKGNFPGRFSGRQFSNSRSEMNVSTLELGDSALYLCASSGDSVNTEAFFGQGTRLTVV.

There are a few counts of this clonotype. CDR3 region: CASSFRGERYF. CDR3 bases: TGTGCCAGCAGTTTCAGGGGGGAACGTTACTTC. This chain connects TRBV28 to TRBJ2-7, with TRBD1 as a possible D gene (7 bases). This CDR3 has 11 residues. Germline CDR1 MDHEN, CDR2 SYDVKM. V shed 3 bases and J shed 13 bases, with 13 bases lying between them.

This clonotype was picked up a small number of times. This chain links TRBV28 with TRBJ1-3; D possibly corresponds to TRBD1 (5 bases). The germline gives CDR1 MDHEN, CDR2 SYDVKM. This CDR3 is 15 amino acids long. The V gene lost 3 bases and the J gene lost 4 bases, with 13 bases spanning the gap. The CDR3 here is CASSFEGLGGNTIYF. DNA for the CDR3: TGTGCCAGCAGTTTCGAGGGGTTGGGGGGAAACACCATATATTTT.

The rearrangement joins TRBV7-9 to TRBJ2-1; 10 nucleotides align to TRBD2. The CDR3 spans 15 residues. V lost 5 bases, J lost 7 bases, and 8 bases stayed unmatched. Germline-derived CDR1 and CDR2 are SEHNR and FQNEAQ (reference sequence). Written as DNA, the CDR3 is TGTGCCAGCAGCCAAGATGGGACTAGCGCAAATGAGCAGTTCTTC. As protein: CASSQDGTSANEQFF.

The rearrangement uses TRBV6-1 and TRBJ2-5; 8 positions match TRBD2. Germline V gene data show CDR1 as MNHNS and CDR2 as SASEGT. The CDR3 is 17 amino acids. The ends lost 4 bases at V and 5 bases at J; junction bases unmatched: 15. CDR3 nucleotide sequence: TGTGCCAGCAGTGCCGGGGCCCCCCGGGGGGGCCGGGAGACCCAGTACTTC. It encodes CASSAGAPRGGRETQYF.

The chain links TRBV10-3 to TRBJ2-2, with 7 bases matching TRBD2. The germline V gene encodes CDR1 ENHRY and CDR2 SYGVKD. V was clipped by 6 bases and J by 2 bases; unmatched bases: 6. The CDR3 consists of 15 residues. CDR3: CAIRLSGTNTGELFF. CDR3 DNA: TGTGCCATCAGATTGAGCGGGACCAACACCGGGGAGCTGTTTTTT.

This clonotype was recorded a few times. The rearrangement links TRBV5-1 to TRBJ2-5, with TRBD1 matching over 7 bases. Trimming removed 4 bases from V and 4 bases from J; junction bases left unmatched: 7. The CDR3 length is 14 residues. Per the germline V gene, CDR1 is SGHRS and CDR2 is YFSETQ. This CDR3 reads CASSPGTALETQYF. The CDR3 DNA reads as TGCGCCAGCAGCCCTGGGACAGCACTAGAGACCCAGTACTTC.

This clonotype was picked up a small number of times. The V gene is TRBV6-2 or TRBV6-3, the J gene TRBJ2-1, with unresolved D. The CDR3 runs 13 residues. CDR1 is MNHEY and CDR2 is SVGEGT in the germline V gene. Trimming shortened V by 2 bases and J by 10 bases, and 12 bases separated the two germline ends. Written as DNA, the CDR3 is TGTGCCAGCAGTTACGTACTGGTTTGGGAGCAGTTCTTC. Encoded protein: CASSYVLVWEQFF.

The J gene is TRBJ1-1, the V gene TRBV5-1; possibly TRBD1 for D (5 bases). V was pared by 5 bases and J by 2 bases, with 13 bases between. The V gene's germline CDR1 is SGHRS and CDR2 YFSETQ. The CDR3 length is 14 residues. CDR3 sequence: CASSSGFENTEAFF. The CDR3 DNA reads as TGCGCCAGCAGTTCAGGGTTTGAAAACACTGAAGCTTTCTTT.

V is TRBV4-1 and J is TRBJ2-7, with D perhaps TRBD1 (6 bases). This CDR3 has 14 residues. The V gene lost 0 bases and the J gene lost 3 bases, with 9 bases spanning the gap. Germline V gives CDR1 MGHRA, CDR2 YSYEKL. In DNA, the CDR3 is TGCGCCAGCAGCCAAGATGGGGGCAGCTACGAGCAGTACTTC. Protein product: CASSQDGGSYEQYF.

The CDR3 nucleotides read TGTGCCAGCAGCTTAGGTAGCGGGAGGGCCTCGGGAGATACGCAGTATTTT. This codes for CASSLGSGRASGDTQYF. V is TRBV11-1 and J is TRBJ2-3, with 11 positions matching TRBD2. This CDR3 contains 17 residues. Germline trimming cut 1 base from V and 5 bases from J; bases unmatched to any gene: 8. Looked up from germline, CDR1 is SGHAT and CDR2 is FQDESV (reference sequence).

J is TRBJ2-1 and V is TRBV12-3 or TRBV12-4; TRBD1 agrees at 9 bases. The CDR3 spans 15 residues. Trimming took 5 bases from V and 4 from J; bases not matched to a gene: 6. The CDR3 here is CASSLGTGLYNEQFF. The CDR3 DNA follows: TGTGCCAGCAGTCTCGGGACAGGGTTATACAATGAGCAGTTCTTC.

The chain recombines TRBV12-3 or TRBV12-4 with TRBJ2-7, with TRBD1 identical over 12 bases. V was pared by 6 bases and J by 3 bases, with 6 bases of the junction left unmatched. The CDR3 runs 15 residues. The CDR3 loop reads CASRPGTGGFYEQYF. DNA for the CDR3: TGTGCCAGCAGACCCGGGACAGGGGGCTTCTACGAGCAGTACTTC.

This clonotype was counted between two and nine times. The chain joins TRBV20-1 to TRBJ2-7; 10 nucleotides align to TRBD2. V trimming: 4 bases; J trimming: 3 bases; junction bases outside the gene matches: 3. CDR1 is DFQATT and CDR2 is SNEGSKA in the germline V gene (reference sequence). The CDR3 totals 13 residues. This CDR3 reads CSAKGLAFYEQYF. CDR3 sequence (DNA): TGCAGTGCTAAGGGACTAGCGTTCTACGAGCAGTACTTC.

This clonotype was seen only a few times. The rearrangement uses TRBV6-1 and TRBJ1-6, with D hard to call. Deletions cut 8 bases from V and 5 bases from J, with 10 bases between. Germline V CDR1 and CDR2: MNHNS, SASEGT. The CDR3 totals 13 residues. CDR3 amino acids: CASGGWDNSPLHF. Here the CDR3 DNA reads TGTGCCAGCGGAGGCTGGGATAATTCACCCCTCCACTTT.

Only a few counts were recorded for this clonotype. V is TRBV10-3 and J is TRBJ2-7, with unresolved D. The CDR3 covers 12 residues. Trimming removed 10 bases at V and 7 bases at J, with 17 bases between. Per the germline V gene, CDR1 is ENHRY and CDR2 is SYGVKD. Written as DNA, the CDR3 is TGTGCCACCCGGCGTGAGGCGAATGAGCAGTACTTC. Translating gives CATRREANEQYF.

The V call is TRBV7-9, the J call TRBJ1-4; the D gene is possibly TRBD1 (6 bases). V shed 0 bases and J shed 5 bases, with 16 bases lying between them. The CDR3 consists of 17 residues. The germline V gene encodes CDR1 SEHNR and CDR2 FQNEAQ (reference sequence). The CDR3 DNA sequence: TGTGCCAGCAGCTTAGCGAGGTCCGGGACACGAAATGAAAAACTGTTTTTT. It is translated as CASSLARSGTRNEKLFF.

The count of this clonotype is one. The gene calls are TRBV5-1 and TRBJ1-1; TRBD1 agrees at 8 bases. This CDR3 is built from 14 residues. Trimming removed 6 bases from V and 5 bases from J; junction bases left unmatched: 9. Germline V gives CDR1 SGHRS, CDR2 YFSETQ. The CDR3 loop is CASNSNRGKTEAFF. In DNA form, the CDR3 reads TGCGCCAGCAACTCGAACAGGGGGAAGACTGAAGCTTTCTTT.

The V call is TRBV20-1, the J call TRBJ1-1; 10 bases are shared with TRBD1. The CDR3 runs 14 residues. The V gene end was trimmed by 1 base and the J gene end by 5 bases; junction bases not matched to a gene: 4. Germline CDR1 DFQATT, CDR2 SNEGSKA (reference sequence). The DNA for the CDR3 is TGCAGTGCTAGAGTGGACAGGGGGGGGACTGAAGCTTTCTTT. Translating it yields CSARVDRGGTEAFF.

This clonotype was detected ten times or more. The rearrangement joins TRBV12-3 or TRBV12-4 to TRBJ1-4, with D possibly matching TRBD1 (5 bases). With 1 base removed from V and 10 bases from J, the gap between germline ends came to 13 bases. The CDR3 covers 14 residues. CDR3 sequence (DNA): TGTGCCAGCAGTTTAGAGGGACTTACGGGAAAACTGTTTTTT. Translating it yields CASSLEGLTGKLFF.

The table lists this clonotype with many counts. An end of the junction does not agree with germline; a read error may underlie this. The chain carries TRBV5-1 and TRBJ2-2; D unresolved. Germline lookup yields CDR1 SGHRS and CDR2 YFSETQ. The CDR3 totals 11 residues. CDR3 amino acids: CASSNTGELFF. The CDR3 DNA is TGTGCCAGCAGTAACACCGGGGAGCTGTTTTTT.

This clonotype was counted ten times or more. A read error may produce the germline difference seen at one junction end. The V call is TRBV7-9, the J call TRBJ2-5; D gene ambiguous. Germline CDR1 reads SEHNR; CDR2 reads FQNEAQ (reference sequence). The CDR3 consists of 13 residues. The CDR3 loop is CASSRDTQETQYF. CDR3 nucleotides: TGCGCCAGCAGCAGAGACACGCAAGAGACCCAGTACTTC.

This clonotype has a handful of counts. The rearrangement joins TRBV12-3 or TRBV12-4 to TRBJ1-2; D may be TRBD1 (6 bases). The CDR3 contains 16 residues. Trimming shortened V by 5 bases and J by 4 bases, and 20 bases separated the two germline ends. In nucleotides, the CDR3 is TGTGCCAGCAGTCCCTATACCCGACAGGAGCCCTATGGCTACACCTTC. It is translated as CASSPYTRQEPYGYTF.